These 29 T cell receptor beta chains share one sample of origin, sequenced in a study of identifying expanded T cells in peripheral blood. Some clones are missing from TCRdb's copy, which holds only in-frame ones; the method was immunoSEQ multiplex PCR. This table holds 65,000 to 95,000 clones, about 83% found once. The specimen sequenced was blood. These receptor sequences come from a person between 18 and 75 years old in good health.

The J gene is TRBJ2-5, the V gene TRBV6-6, with D maybe TRBD1 (7 bases). The CDR3 length is 15 residues. Germline V lookup: CDR1 MNHNY, CDR2 SVGAGI (reference sequence). The V end lost 5 bases, the J end lost 1 base, and 14 bases lay between the germline ends. CDR3: CASSPRGTAQETQYF. The CDR3 DNA reads as TGTGCCAGCAGTCCCCGCGGGACAGCCCAAGAGACCCAGTACTTC.

V and J are TRBV6-1 and TRBJ1-2; possible D gene TRBD1, 6 bases. The CDR3 is 16 residues long. Trimming cost V 3 bases and J 3 bases, with 17 bases left between them. The germline CDR1 and CDR2 sequences are MNHNS and SASEGT. DNA for the CDR3: TGTGCCAGCAGTGACCAACAGGGATCCGCCTACTATGGCTACACCTTC. Translated: CASSDQQGSAYYGYTF.

The rearrangement uses TRBV11-2 and TRBJ1-1; tentatively, D is TRBD1 (5 bases). This CDR3 is built from 13 residues. V was cut by 6 bases and J by 5 bases, with 13 bases left in between. The germline V gene has CDR1 SGHAT and CDR2 FQNNGV. CDR3 region: CASSSWGGTEAFF. The CDR3 bases are TGTGCCAGCAGTTCCTGGGGGGGGACTGAAGCTTTCTTT.

V and J are TRBV27 and TRBJ2-7; the D gene could be TRBD1 or TRBD2 (5 bases each). Trimming stripped 6 bases from V and 9 bases from J, with 21 bases between. This CDR3 is 14 amino acids long. Germline-derived CDR1 and CDR2 are MNHEY and SMNVEV (reference sequence). In DNA, the CDR3 is TGTGCCAGCAGCTGGGCCGGGGCAACGGACGTGCAGTACTTC. Amino acid sequence: CASSWAGATDVQYF.

J is TRBJ2-1 and V is TRBV20-1, with D perhaps TRBD2 (5 bases). Germline assignment: CDR1 DFQATT and CDR2 SNEGSKA (reference sequence). V shed 3 bases and J shed 5 bases, with 5 bases lying between them. The CDR3 loop spans 11 amino acids. CDR3 coding DNA: TGCAGTGCTAGGGAGGACAATGAGCAGTTCTTC. Protein: CSAREDNEQFF.

The rearrangement links TRBV5-1 to TRBJ1-5; D is uncertain. V lost 0 bases and J lost 3, with 10 bases in between. Germline assignment: CDR1 SGHRS and CDR2 YFSETQ. The CDR3 spans 15 residues. The CDR3 DNA reads as TGCGCCAGCAGCTTGGGGCACGCTGACAATCAGCCCCAGCATTTT. Translated, it gives CASSLGHADNQPQHF.

The chain employs TRBV9 and TRBJ2-3, with 9 bases matching TRBD1. The junction had 9 bases not matched to a gene; V was cut back by 4 bases and J by 6 bases. The CDR3 extends over 15 amino acids. CDR1 is SGDLS, CDR2 YYNGEE, per germline. The CDR3 loop reads CASSTRDREVDTQYF. The CDR3, as DNA: TGTGCCAGCAGCACCCGGGACAGGGAAGTCGATACGCAGTATTTT.

This sequence joins TRBV18 and TRBJ1-4; 8 bases agree with TRBD1. J gave up 8 bases and V 3 bases, and 8 bases lay outside the gene matches. CDR3 length: 15 amino acids. Germline V gene data show CDR1 as KGHSH and CDR2 as LQKENI. CDR3 amino acids: CASSPLTGEKEKLFF. Written as DNA, the CDR3 is TGTGCCAGCTCACCCCTGACAGGGGAAAAGGAAAAACTGTTTTTT. Full variable domain (missing parts from reference TRBV18 and TRBJ1-4): NAGVMQNPRHLVRRRGQEARLRCSPMKGHSHVYWYRQLPEEGLKFMVYLQKENIIDESGMPKERFSAEFPKEGPSILRIQQVVRGDSAAYFCASSPLTGEKEKLFFGSGTQLSVL.

This chain links TRBV28 with TRBJ2-7; the match to TRBD1 covers 10 bases. The CDR3 sequence is 13 residues long. J lost 10 bases, V lost 1 base, and 4 bases had no gene match. Germline V gene data show CDR1 as MDHEN and CDR2 as SYDVKM. CDR3 in amino acids: CASSLSRQGAQYF. As DNA, the CDR3 is TGTGCCAGCAGTTTATCACGACAGGGGGCTCAGTACTTC. The complete variable domain, with remaining parts taken from reference TRBV28 and TRBJ2-7, reads DVKVTQSSRYLVKRTGEKVFLECVQDMDHENMFWYRQDPGLGLRLIYFSYDVKMKEKGDIPEGYSVSREKKERFSLILESASTNQTSMYLCASSLSRQGAQYFGPGTRLTVT.

This clone was found once. The rearrangement uses TRBV5-6 and TRBJ1-2, with D possibly being TRBD1 (6 bases). The CDR3 totals 16 residues. Germline V gene lookup returns CDR1 SGHDT and CDR2 YYEEEE. Between the trimmed V and J ends, which lost 4 bases and 5 bases, there was a span of 21 bases. Here the CDR3 reads CASSVIQGLLLYGYTF. In DNA form, the CDR3 reads TGTGCCAGCAGCGTAATACAGGGATTACTCCTGTATGGCTACACCTTC.

J is TRBJ1-1 and V is TRBV29-1; 10 bases fit TRBD1. Germline assignment: CDR1 SQVTM and CDR2 ANQGSEA. The CDR3 runs to 13 residues. Unmatched junction bases numbered 5, after V lost 6 bases and J lost 4 bases. CDR3 in amino acids: CSVGQGFGTEAFF. CDR3 DNA: TGCAGCGTGGGACAGGGGTTCGGCACTGAAGCTTTCTTT.

As DNA, the CDR3 is TGTGCCAGCAGTGCGGGGAGTGGTAATCAGCCCCAGCATTTT. It specifies CASSAGSGNQPQHF. The chain recombines TRBV7-2 with TRBJ1-5; D not resolved. V shed 6 bases and J shed 4 bases, with 13 bases lying between them. This CDR3 is 14 amino acids long. Germline V gene data show CDR1 as SGHTA and CDR2 as FQGNSA. Full variable domain (outside the CDR3, taken from reference TRBV7-2 and TRBJ1-5): GAGVSQSPSNKVTEKGKDVELRCDPISGHTALYWYRQSLGQGLEFLIYFQGNSAPDKSGLPSDRFSAERTGGSVSTLTIQRTQQEDSAVYLCASSAGSGNQPQHFGDGTRLSIL.

This chain joins TRBV6-5 and TRBJ2-7; TRBD2 is a possible D gene (6 bases). Per germline, CDR1 MNHEY and CDR2 SVGAGI. CDR3 length equals 15 residues. Deletions cut 6 bases from V and 0 bases from J, with 15 bases between. The CDR3 DNA follows: TGTGCCAGCAGCGATATAGCGGTTAGCTCCTACGAGCAGTACTTC. Amino acid sequence: CASSDIAVSSYEQYF.

The chain is built from TRBV15 and TRBJ1-2; D might be TRBD1 (5 bases). V was clipped by 1 base and J by 4 bases, with 19 bases between them. CDR3 size: 17 residues. Germline V gives CDR1 LNHNV, CDR2 YYDKDF (reference sequence). The CDR3 reads CATSRGGRAGGGYGYTF. Written as DNA, the CDR3 is TGTGCCACCAGCAGAGGGGGACGGGCCGGCGGTGGCTATGGCTACACCTTC.

The rearrangement uses TRBV7-2 and TRBJ2-2; D gene unclear. V was clipped by 5 bases and J by 7 bases, with 8 bases between them. The CDR3 is 12 residues long. The germline gives CDR1 SGHTA, CDR2 FQGNSA. The CDR3 DNA is TGTGCCAGCAGCAGTGATTTCGGGGAGCTGTTTTTT. It is translated as CASSSDFGELFF.

This clone has only a few counts. This rearrangement joins TRBV2 to TRBJ1-1; 7 bases match TRBD1. This CDR3 contains 13 residues. Trimming cost V 6 bases and J 0 bases; bases outside gene matches: 1. The germline V gene encodes CDR1 SNHLY and CDR2 FYNNEI. As DNA, the CDR3 is TGTGCCAGCAGGGGGACAGTGAACACTGAAGCTTTCTTT. Its protein is CASRGTVNTEAFF.

V usage is TRBV13 and J usage is TRBJ2-7; a weak D match, TRBD1 (6 bases). V dropped 3 bases and J dropped 3 bases, with 9 bases sitting between them. CDR1 PRHDT and CDR2 FYEKMQ come from the germline V gene (reference sequence). The CDR3 sequence is 13 residues long. The CDR3 DNA follows: TGTGCCAGCAGCTTGCAGGGGTACTACGAGCAGTACTTC. This gives the protein CASSLQGYYEQYF.

This clone appeared a single time. The chain has TRBV7-9 and TRBJ2-7; D ambiguous. The V gene lost 5 bases and the J gene lost 2 bases, with 4 bases spanning the gap. Germline CDR1 and CDR2: SEHNR and FQNEAQ (reference sequence). The CDR3 covers 11 residues. CDR3 in DNA: TGTGCCAGCAGCCCCCCCTACGAGCAGTACTTC. Translation gives CASSPPYEQYF.

This chain links TRBV9 with TRBJ1-1, with a possible D match to TRBD1 (6 bases). Germline-derived CDR1 and CDR2 are SGDLS and YYNGEE. The CDR3 consists of 15 residues. V gave up 4 bases and J gave up 1 base, with 14 bases separating them. CDR3 nucleotides: TGTGCCAGCAGCCCATTGGGACATACGAACACTGAAGCTTTCTTT. Translating it yields CASSPLGHTNTEAFF.

J is TRBJ2-1 and V is TRBV5-1; D gene unclear. The CDR3 runs to 12 residues. Per germline, CDR1 SGHRS and CDR2 YFSETQ. Trimming removed 0 bases at V and 7 bases at J, with 5 bases between. The CDR3 nucleotides read TGCGCCAGCAGCTTGGGGGGTAATGAGCAGTTCTTC. Amino acids: CASSLGGNEQFF.

J is TRBJ2-3 and V is TRBV7-8; D gene unclear. The CDR3 has 14 amino acids. The germline V and J ends were trimmed by 5 bases and 0 bases, with 9 bases remaining between them. Germline V gives CDR1 SGHVS, CDR2 FQNEAQ. The CDR3 spells CASSLRDSTDTQYF. CDR3 DNA sequence: TGTGCCAGCAGCCTTCGAGATAGCACAGATACGCAGTATTTT.

The chain uses TRBV5-4 and TRBJ1-2; 10 bases align to TRBD1. Germline CDR1 SGHNT, CDR2 YYREEE (reference sequence). V gave up 4 bases and J gave up 11 bases; unmatched junction bases: 8. There are 13 residues in the CDR3. CDR3 protein: CASSVTGGWGYTF. CDR3 coding DNA: TGTGCCAGCAGCGTGACAGGGGGCTGGGGGTACACCTTC.

The chain uses TRBV5-8 and TRBJ2-3; maybe TRBD2 (6 bases). Germline loops: CDR1 SGHTS, CDR2 YDEGEE. This CDR3 region has 16 residues. Between the trimmed V and J ends, which lost 6 bases and 0 bases, there was a span of 17 bases. The DNA of the CDR3 is TGTGCCAGCACCCTGGGGTTGGCGGGGAGCACAGATACGCAGTATTTT. This sequence encodes CASTLGLAGSTDTQYF.

CDR3 coding DNA: TGTGCCAGTAGCTCAATCGGGGACACTTACTATGGCTACACCTTC. Protein: CASSSIGDTYYGYTF. The V call is TRBV19, the J call TRBJ1-2; tentative D call: TRBD1 (6 bases). There are 15 residues in the CDR3. The V gene lost 6 bases and the J gene lost 3 bases, with 17 bases spanning the gap. The germline CDR1 and CDR2 sequences are LNHDA and SQIVND (reference sequence).

The rearrangement uses TRBV7-9 and TRBJ2-6; D remains unclear. The CDR3 totals 15 residues. Trimming shortened V by 5 bases and J by 0 bases, and 8 bases separated the two germline ends. CDR1 SEHNR and CDR2 FQNEAQ come from the germline V gene (reference sequence). CDR3 nucleotides: TGTGCCAGCAGCCTAATAGACTCTGGGGCCAACGTCCTGACTTTC. It translates to CASSLIDSGANVLTF.

The V call is TRBV9, the J call TRBJ2-5; 14 nucleotides align to TRBD2. Per germline, CDR1 SGDLS and CDR2 YYNGEE. V trimming: 0 bases; J trimming: 5 bases; junction bases outside the gene matches: 3. This CDR3 is built from 16 residues. DNA for the CDR3: TGTGCCAGCAGCGTAGGACTAGCGGGAGGGTATGAGACCCAGTACTTC. Protein sequence: CASSVGLAGGYETQYF.

This chain connects TRBV29-1 to TRBJ2-2; 10 nucleotides line up with TRBD1. CDR1 is SQVTM, CDR2 ANQGSEA, per germline. The CDR3 totals 14 residues. Germline trimming cut 6 bases from V and 0 bases from J; bases unmatched to any gene: 1. The DNA of the CDR3 is TGCAGCGTGGGACAGGGGCCGAACACCGGGGAGCTGTTTTTT. Its translation: CSVGQGPNTGELFF.

CDR3 nucleotide sequence: TGTGCCAGCAGCTTAGGACACGGAGCGGTTAATGAGCAGTTCTTC. This codes for CASSLGHGAVNEQFF. The V and J genes are TRBV7-2 and TRBJ2-1, with D tentatively TRBD2 (5 bases). V lost 1 base, J lost 7 bases, and 14 bases lay in between. CDR3 length: 15 residues. Germline V gives CDR1 SGHTA, CDR2 FQGNSA.

The rearrangement uses TRBV4-2 and TRBJ2-3, with no clear D. CDR3 length: 15 residues. The V gene's germline CDR1 is LGHNA and CDR2 YNFKEQ. The V end lost 3 bases, the J end lost 4 bases, and 14 bases lay between the germline ends. The CDR3 region is CASSQRGESPDTQYF. CDR3 bases: TGTGCCAGCAGCCAGCGCGGAGAGTCCCCAGATACGCAGTATTTT.